A single sample gave rise to the 15 T cell receptor beta chains below, sequenced in a study of OX40 agonist ivuxolimab in advanced cancers. Profiled with immunoSEQ multiplex PCR; TCRdb holds only in-frame clones, not every one. The sample includes around 80,000 clones, approximately 85% seen only once; the top ten take approximately 0.5%. The sequencing here drew on CD4+ or CD8+ T cells sorted from blood, taken in a trial of the OX40 agonist ivuxolimab. All receptors come from an adult with an advanced solid tumor such as melanoma, head and neck, liver or kidney cancer.

The chain couples TRBV5-4 to TRBJ2-1; either TRBD1 or TRBD2 may supply D (6 bases each). Germline CDR1 is SGHNT and CDR2 is YYREEE (reference sequence). The CDR3 length is 14 residues. V lost 3 bases and J lost 5, with 12 bases in between. The CDR3 DNA reads TGTGCCAGCAGCTCCTACGGGGGCGACAATGAGCAGTTCTTC. Translation gives CASSSYGGDNEQFF.

This chain joins TRBV7-2 and TRBJ2-1; TRBD1 might be the D (5 bases). This CDR3 comprises 13 residues. Germline loops: CDR1 SGHTA, CDR2 FQGNSA. V was trimmed by 2 bases and J by 5 bases, leaving 7 bases between them. For the CDR3, the DNA is TGTGCCAGCAGCTTAAGGGGAAACAATGAGCAGTTCTTC. This sequence encodes CASSLRGNNEQFF.

The sample holds a few counts of this clone. The chain carries TRBV5-1 and TRBJ2-3; 7 nucleotides agree with TRBD2. Germline V gene data show CDR1 as SGHRS and CDR2 as YFSETQ. The junction had 6 bases not matched to a gene; V was cut back by 4 bases and J by 1 base. CDR3 length equals 15 residues. Here the CDR3 reads CASSPGLGRTDTQYF. DNA of the CDR3: TGCGCCAGCAGCCCTGGACTAGGTCGCACAGATACGCAGTATTTT.

V usage is TRBV6-5 and J usage is TRBJ1-6; D gene unclear. The CDR3 is made up of 13 amino acids. V was shortened by 5 bases and J by 8 bases, with 10 bases between the two germline ends. Germline-derived CDR1 and CDR2 are MNHEY and SVGAGI. For the CDR3, the DNA is TGTGCCAGCAGTGAATTTAGCGATTCACCCCTCCACTTT. Translated: CASSEFSDSPLHF.

Here the CDR3 reads CASSPPRVRSNQPQHF. DNA for the CDR3: TGTGCCAGCAGCCCCCCGAGGGTGAGGAGCAATCAGCCCCAGCATTTT. This chain links TRBV11-2 with TRBJ1-5, with D hard to call. The germline gives CDR1 SGHAT, CDR2 FQNNGV. V lost 5 bases, J lost 1 base, and 15 bases lay in between. CDR3 size: 16 residues.

The chain carries TRBV2 and TRBJ2-7; unclear D gene. Germline loops: CDR1 SNHLY, CDR2 FYNNEI. The CDR3 runs to 15 residues. V was shortened by 6 bases and J by 2 bases, with 17 bases between the two germline ends. CDR3 sequence reads: CASRVQTQPAYEQYF. The CDR3 nucleotides are TGTGCCAGCAGGGTCCAGACACAACCCGCCTACGAGCAGTACTTC.

This chain joins TRBV18 and TRBJ2-7, with TRBD1 matching over 9 bases. J gave up 5 bases and V 6 bases, and 11 bases lay outside the gene matches. In germline, CDR1 is KGHSH, CDR2 LQKENI. The CDR3 contains 15 residues. CDR3 sequence: CASSRPGTGKDEQYF. DNA for the CDR3: TGTGCCAGCTCCCGTCCCGGGACAGGGAAAGACGAGCAGTACTTC.

This sequence joins TRBV11-3 and TRBJ2-5; 15 bases align to TRBD2. This CDR3 is 17 amino acids long. V gave up 5 bases and J gave up 1 base; unmatched junction bases: 5. Per germline, CDR1 SGHNT and CDR2 YENEEA. CDR3 nucleotides: TGTGCCAGCAGCGGGGGACTAGCGGGGGGACCCCAAGAGACCCAGTACTTC. Residues: CASSGGLAGGPQETQYF. Full variable domain (remainder filled in from reference TRBV11-3 and TRBJ2-5): EAGVVQSPRYKIIEKKQPVAFWCNPISGHNTLYWYLQNLGQGPELLIRYENEEAVDDSQLPKDRFSAERLKGVDSTLKIQPAELGDSAVYLCASSGGLAGGPQETQYFGPGTRLLVL.

This clone was found once. The chain carries TRBV28 and TRBJ1-1; weak D call: TRBD1 (5 bases). This CDR3 is 13 amino acids long. Germline CDR1 and CDR2: MDHEN and SYDVKM. The V gene lost 6 bases and the J gene lost 5 bases, with 13 bases spanning the gap. The CDR3 reads CASSLQGGTEAFF. The CDR3 coding sequence is TGTGCCAGCAGCCTCCAGGGTGGGACTGAAGCTTTCTTT.

In this sample, this clone turned up once. This chain links TRBV18 with TRBJ2-5; TRBD1 matches 9 bases. The CDR3 length is 15 residues. V lost 3 bases and J lost 5; bases outside the gene matches: 7. The germline CDR1 and CDR2 sequences are KGHSH and LQKENI. For the CDR3, the DNA is TGTGCCAGCTCACCTCGACAGGGGGAAGGGGAGACCCAGTACTTC. As protein: CASSPRQGEGETQYF.

The chain combines TRBV10-1 with TRBJ2-1, with 10 bases lining up with TRBD2. The CDR3 extends over 15 amino acids. Germline CDR1 WNHNN, CDR2 SYGVQD (reference sequence). J gave up 4 bases and V 3 bases, and 3 bases lay outside the gene matches. The CDR3 DNA reads as TGCGCCAGCAGTGATGGACTAGCGGAATACAATGAGCAGTTCTTC. Protein sequence: CASSDGLAEYNEQFF.

This chain joins TRBV7-9 and TRBJ1-4; 7 nucleotides line up with TRBD1. The germline CDR1 and CDR2 sequences are SEHNR and FQNEAQ (reference sequence). CDR3 size: 14 residues. V shed 5 bases, J shed 9 bases, and the junction held 9 bases outside the gene matches. The CDR3 DNA follows: TGTGCCAGCAGCCTGACGACAGGGAGTAAAAAACTGTTTTTT. This encodes CASSLTTGSKKLFF.

This clone was picked up a small number of times. The chain carries TRBV5-8 and TRBJ2-5; 8 bases align to TRBD1. J gave up 2 bases and V 2 bases, and 8 bases lay outside the gene matches. In germline, CDR1 is SGHTS, CDR2 YDEGEE. The CDR3 has 16 residues. The CDR3 nucleotides are TGTGCCAGCAGCTTCGGGACAGGAGACTATCAAGAGACCCAGTACTTC. It specifies CASSFGTGDYQETQYF.

This rearrangement joins TRBV2 to TRBJ2-7; 9 bases fit TRBD1. CDR1 and CDR2 from the germline V gene are SNHLY and FYNNEI. Trimming removed 7 bases from V and 7 bases from J; junction bases left unmatched: 5. The CDR3 sequence is 12 residues long. The CDR3, as DNA: TGTGCCAGCACCGAAGGGACAGGGGAGCAGTACTTC. Translating it yields CASTEGTGEQYF.

The V gene is TRBV25-1, the J gene TRBJ1-1, with 9 bases fitting TRBD1. J lost 4 bases, V lost 8 bases, and 2 bases had no gene match. The CDR3 runs to 12 residues. Germline V lookup: CDR1 MGHDK, CDR2 SYGVNS. The CDR3 sequence: CASGDRVTEAFF. CDR3 nucleotide sequence: TGTGCCAGCGGGGACAGGGTCACTGAAGCTTTCTTT.